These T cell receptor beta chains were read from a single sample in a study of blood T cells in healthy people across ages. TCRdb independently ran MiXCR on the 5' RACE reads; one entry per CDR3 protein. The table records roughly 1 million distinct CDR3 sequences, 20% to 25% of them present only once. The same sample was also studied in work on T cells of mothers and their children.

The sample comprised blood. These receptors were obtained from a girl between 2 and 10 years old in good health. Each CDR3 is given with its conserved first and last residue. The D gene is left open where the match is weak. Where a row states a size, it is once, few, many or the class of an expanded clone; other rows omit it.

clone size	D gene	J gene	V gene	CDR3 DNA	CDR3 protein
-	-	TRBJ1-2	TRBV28	TGTGCCAGCAGTCTCGGCAGGCGGAGGTTGTATGGCTACACCTTC	CASSLGRRRLYGYTF
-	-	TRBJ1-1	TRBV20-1	TGCAGTGCTAGTGAGGGTATGAACACTGAAGCTTTCTTT	CSASEGMNTEAFF
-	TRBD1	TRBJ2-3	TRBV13	TGTGCCAGCAGCTTAGGCCCGGGACAGGGCGATACGCAGTATTTT	CASSLGPGQGDTQYF
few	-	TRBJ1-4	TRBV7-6	TGTGCCAGCAGCTTAGGGACAAAACTGTTTTTT	CASSLGTKLFF
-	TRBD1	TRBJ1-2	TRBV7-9	TGTGCCAGCAGCTTAGGGACAGGGGGAAACTACACCTTC	CASSLGTGGNYTF
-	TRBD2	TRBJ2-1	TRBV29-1	TGCAGCGTGCGACTAGCGGGAGGGCCAGACAATGAGCAGTTCTTC	CSVRLAGGPDNEQFF
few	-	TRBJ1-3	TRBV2	TGTGCCAGCAGTGAAGGAGTGGGATCTGGAAACACCATATATTTT	CASSEGVGSGNTIYF
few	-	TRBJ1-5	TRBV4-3	TGCGCCAGCAGCCGAGACACCTATAGCAATCAGCCCCAGCATTTT	CASSRDTYSNQPQHF
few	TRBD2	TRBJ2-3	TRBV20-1	TGCAGTGCTAGAGGACGCGGGAGCCCTACGCAGTATTTT	CSARGRGSPTQYF
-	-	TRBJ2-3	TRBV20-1	TGCAGTGCCCCCCTCGCCGGGGTCGGCCCAGATACGCAGTATTTT	CSAPLAGVGPDTQYF
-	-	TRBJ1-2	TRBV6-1	TGTGCCAGGCTTAGCGGGGGCTCTGGGGGCTACACCTTC	CARLSGGSGGYTF
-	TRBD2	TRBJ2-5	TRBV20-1	TGCAGTGCTAGAATAGCGGGAGAATGGGGAGAGACCCAGTACTTC	CSARIAGEWGETQYF
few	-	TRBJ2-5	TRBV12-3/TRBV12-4	TGTGCCAGCAGTTTTCTATCTGAGGCCCAGTACTTC	CASSFLSEAQYF
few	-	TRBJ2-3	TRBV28	TGTGCCAGCAGCCCCCCCACGGCAGGGGCCACAGATACGCAGTATTTT	CASSPPTAGATDTQYF
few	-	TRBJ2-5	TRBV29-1	TGCAGCGTTGACTTGACACTTGGGGAGACCCAGTACTTC	CSVDLTLGETQYF
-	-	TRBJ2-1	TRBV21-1	TGTGCCAGCAGCAAGTCGGGGGGCGGACCTCCCTACAATGAGCAGTTCTTC	CASSKSGGGPPYNEQFF
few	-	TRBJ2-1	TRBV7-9	TGTGCCAGCAGCCCAGGGCGGGTAAACCACAATGAGCAGTTCTTC	CASSPGRVNHNEQFF
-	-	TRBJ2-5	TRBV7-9	TGTGCCTGCAGCTTGTTAAGTGGAGAGACCCAGTACTTC	CACSLLSGETQYF
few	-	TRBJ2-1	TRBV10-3	TGTGCCATCAGTTCGGCGGAAGCCTACAATGAGCAGTTCTTC	CAISSAEAYNEQFF
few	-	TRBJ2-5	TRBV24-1	TGTGCCACCAGTGATTTGGGGGCCTTGGGGGAGACCCAGTACTTC	CATSDLGALGETQYF
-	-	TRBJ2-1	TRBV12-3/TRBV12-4	TGTGCCAGCAGTCCGCCGATTGCCCCCAATGAGCAGTTCTTC	CASSPPIAPNEQFF
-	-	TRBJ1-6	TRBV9	TGTGCCAGCAGCGCCGTGGCAGAGTATAATTCACCCCTCCACTTT	CASSAVAEYNSPLHF
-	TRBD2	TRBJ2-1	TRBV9	TGTGCCAGCAGCGTAGCTCGCGGGGGGCTGAATGAGCAGTTCTTC	CASSVARGGLNEQFF
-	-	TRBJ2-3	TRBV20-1	TGCAGTGCTAGAGACTTCCGGGAACGCACAGATACGCAGTATTTT	CSARDFRERTDTQYF
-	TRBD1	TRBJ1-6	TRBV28	TGTGCCAGCAGGGGACAGGGCGGAATCCCCCTCCACTTT	CASRGQGGIPLHF
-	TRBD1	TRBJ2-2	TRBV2	TGTGCCAGCGAATCCGGACAGGGGGTGAACGGGGAGCTGTTTTTT	CASESGQGVNGELFF
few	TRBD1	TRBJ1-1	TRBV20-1	TGCAGTGCTAGAGATTGGGACAGAGAAGCTTTCTTT	CSARDWDREAFF
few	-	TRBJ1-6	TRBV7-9	TGTGCCAGCAGCTTAGAGGGAGAGTCACCCCTCCACTTT	CASSLEGESPLHF
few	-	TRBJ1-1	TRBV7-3	TGTGCCAGCAGCTTAAGGGCGGGAACTGAAGCTTTCTTT	CASSLRAGTEAFF
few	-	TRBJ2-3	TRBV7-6	TGTGCCAGCAGCTTATCTGCTTCGCCAGATACGCAGTATTTT	CASSLSASPDTQYF
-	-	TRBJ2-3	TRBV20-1	TGCAGTGCTAACCTAAACGACATCAAACAGGGATGGGAAATAACGCAGTATTTT	CSANLNDIKQGWEITQYF
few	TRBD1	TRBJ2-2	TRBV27	TGTGCCAGCAGTTTATCCGGACAGGGTTACGGCGGGGAGCTGTTTTTT	CASSLSGQGYGGELFF
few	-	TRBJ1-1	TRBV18	TGTGCCAGCTCACCGTCCGAATCCATGGGGCACACTGAAGCTTTCTTT	CASSPSESMGHTEAFF
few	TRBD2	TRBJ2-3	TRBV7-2	TGTGCCAGCAGCTTAGATCCTAGCGGGATTGGGGGCACAGATACGCGGTATTTT	CASSLDPSGIGGTDTRYF
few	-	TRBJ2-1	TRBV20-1	TGCAGTGCTAGTGGCAATGCACTGACAGGCCATGAGCAGTTCTTC	CSASGNALTGHEQFF
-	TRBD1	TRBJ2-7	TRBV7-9	TGTGCCAGCAGCTTTACAGGGGAGAACTACGAGCAGTACTTC	CASSFTGENYEQYF
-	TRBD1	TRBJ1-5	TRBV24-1	TGTGCCACTGGGGATGGGACAGGGATGTCCAATCAGCCCCAGCATTTT	CATGDGTGMSNQPQHF
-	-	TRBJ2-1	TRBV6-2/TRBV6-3	TGTGCCAGCAGTTACAACGGAAAGCAGTTCTTC	CASSYNGKQFF
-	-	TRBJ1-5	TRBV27	TGTGCCAGCGGAATTAATCAGCCCCAGCATTTT	CASGINQPQHF
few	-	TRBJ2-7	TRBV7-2	TGTGCCAGCAGCCTTGGACAGTCTCTTAACGAGCAGTACTTC	CASSLGQSLNEQYF
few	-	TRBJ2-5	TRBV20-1	TGCAGTGCCCCGCCCGTAAGCGGCCGGGGGGAGACCCAGTACTTC	CSAPPVSGRGETQYF
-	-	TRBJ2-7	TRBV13	TGTGCCAGCAGCTGGTCCAGAATCCAACTCCCCGAGCAGTACTTC	CASSWSRIQLPEQYF